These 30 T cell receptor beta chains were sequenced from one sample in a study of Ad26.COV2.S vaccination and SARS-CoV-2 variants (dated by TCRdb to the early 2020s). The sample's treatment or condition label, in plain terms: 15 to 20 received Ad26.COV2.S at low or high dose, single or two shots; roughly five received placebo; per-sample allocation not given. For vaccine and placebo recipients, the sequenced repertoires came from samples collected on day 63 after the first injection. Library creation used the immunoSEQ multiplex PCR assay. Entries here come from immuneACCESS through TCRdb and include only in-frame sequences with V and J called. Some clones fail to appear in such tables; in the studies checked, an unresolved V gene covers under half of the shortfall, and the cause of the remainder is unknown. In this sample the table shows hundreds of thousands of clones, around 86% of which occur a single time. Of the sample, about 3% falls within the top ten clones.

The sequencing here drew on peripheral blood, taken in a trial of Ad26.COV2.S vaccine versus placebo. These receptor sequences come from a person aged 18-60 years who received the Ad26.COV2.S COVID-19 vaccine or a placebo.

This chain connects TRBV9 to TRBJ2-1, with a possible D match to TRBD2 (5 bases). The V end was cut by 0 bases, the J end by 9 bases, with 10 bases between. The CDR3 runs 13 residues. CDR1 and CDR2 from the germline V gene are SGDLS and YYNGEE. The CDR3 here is CASSVGGSSEQFF. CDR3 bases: TGTGCCAGCAGCGTAGGAGGGAGCAGTGAGCAGTTCTTC.

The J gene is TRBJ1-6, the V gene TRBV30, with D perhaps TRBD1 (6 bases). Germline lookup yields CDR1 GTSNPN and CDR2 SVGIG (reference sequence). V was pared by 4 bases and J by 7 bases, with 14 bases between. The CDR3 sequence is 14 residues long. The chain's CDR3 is CAWTGTRVNSPLHF. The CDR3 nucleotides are TGTGCCTGGACTGGGACAAGGGTCAATTCACCCCTCCACTTT.

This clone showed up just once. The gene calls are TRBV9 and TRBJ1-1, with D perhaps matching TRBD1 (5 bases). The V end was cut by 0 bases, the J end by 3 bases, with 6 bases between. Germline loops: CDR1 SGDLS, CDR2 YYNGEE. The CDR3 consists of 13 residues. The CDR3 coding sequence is TGTGCCAGCAGCGTAGCCAGGGACACTGAAGCTTTCTTT. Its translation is CASSVARDTEAFF. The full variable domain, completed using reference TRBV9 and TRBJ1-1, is DSGVTQTPKHLITATGQRVTLRCSPRSGDLSVYWYQQSLDQGLQFLIQYYNGEERAKGNILERFSAQQFPDLHSELNLSSLELGDSALYFCASSVARDTEAFFGQGTRLTVV.

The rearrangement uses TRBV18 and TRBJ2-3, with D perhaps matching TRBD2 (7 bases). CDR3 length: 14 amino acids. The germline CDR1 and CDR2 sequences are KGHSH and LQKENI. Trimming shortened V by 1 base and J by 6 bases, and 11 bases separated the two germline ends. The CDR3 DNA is TGTGCCAGCTCACCACGGGGGGGCTTGGATACGCAGTATTTT. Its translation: CASSPRGGLDTQYF.

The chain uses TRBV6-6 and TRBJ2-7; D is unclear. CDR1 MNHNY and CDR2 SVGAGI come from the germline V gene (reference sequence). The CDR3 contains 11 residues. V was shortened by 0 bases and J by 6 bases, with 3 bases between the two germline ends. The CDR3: CASSYSAEQYF. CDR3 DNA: TGTGCCAGCAGTTACTCAGCCGAGCAGTACTTC.

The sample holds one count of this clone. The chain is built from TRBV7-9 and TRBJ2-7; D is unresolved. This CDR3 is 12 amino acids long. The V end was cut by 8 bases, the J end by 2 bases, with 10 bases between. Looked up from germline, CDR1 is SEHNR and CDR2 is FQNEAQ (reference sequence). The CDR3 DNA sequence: TGTGCCAGCGGCGGATTAACCTACGAGCAGTACTTC. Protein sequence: CASGGLTYEQYF.

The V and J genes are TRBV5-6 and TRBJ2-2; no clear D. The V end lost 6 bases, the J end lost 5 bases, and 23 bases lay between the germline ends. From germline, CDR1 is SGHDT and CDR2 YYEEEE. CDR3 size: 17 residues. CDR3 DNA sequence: TGTGCCAGCACTCCAGGTAGATCTACTCGAACAACCGGGGAGCTGTTTTTT. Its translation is CASTPGRSTRTTGELFF.

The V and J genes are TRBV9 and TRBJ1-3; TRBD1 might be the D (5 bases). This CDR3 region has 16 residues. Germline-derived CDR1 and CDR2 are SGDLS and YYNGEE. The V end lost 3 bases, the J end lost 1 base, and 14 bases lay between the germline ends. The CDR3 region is CASSGRGAGSGNTIYF. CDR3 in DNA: TGTGCCAGCAGCGGAAGGGGCGCGGGGTCTGGAAACACCATATATTTT.

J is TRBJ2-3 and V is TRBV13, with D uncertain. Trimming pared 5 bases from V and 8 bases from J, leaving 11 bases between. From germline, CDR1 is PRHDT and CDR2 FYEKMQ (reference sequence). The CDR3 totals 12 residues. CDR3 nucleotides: TGTGCCAGCAGCCTCGTAACCGGTACGCAGTATTTT. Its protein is CASSLVTGTQYF. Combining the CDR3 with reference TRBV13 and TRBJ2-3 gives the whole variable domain AAGVIQSPRHLIKEKRETATLKCYPIPRHDTVYWYQQGPGQDPQFLISFYEKMQSDKGSIPDRFSAQQFSDYHSELNMSSLELGDSALYFCASSLVTGTQYFGPGTRLTVL.

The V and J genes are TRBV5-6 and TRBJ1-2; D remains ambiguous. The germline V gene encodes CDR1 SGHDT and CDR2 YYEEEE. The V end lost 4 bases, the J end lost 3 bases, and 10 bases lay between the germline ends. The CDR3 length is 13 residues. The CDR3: CASSPGPDYGYTF. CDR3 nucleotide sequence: TGTGCCAGCAGCCCGGGCCCCGACTATGGCTACACCTTC.

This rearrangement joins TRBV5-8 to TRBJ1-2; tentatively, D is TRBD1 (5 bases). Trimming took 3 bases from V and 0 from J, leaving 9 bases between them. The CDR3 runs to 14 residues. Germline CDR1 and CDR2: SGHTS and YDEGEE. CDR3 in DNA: TGTGCCAGCAGCTGGTTGGGGGCTAACTATGGCTACACCTTC. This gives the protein CASSWLGANYGYTF.

The DNA for the CDR3 is TGTGCCAGCAGCTCTTCCCCCCTGGGGCAGGTGAACACTGAAGCTTTCTTT. This gives the protein CASSSSPLGQVNTEAFF. The chain is built from TRBV7-2 and TRBJ1-1, with a tentative D call TRBD1 (5 bases). CDR1 is SGHTA and CDR2 is FQGNSA in the germline V gene. The CDR3 has 17 residues. V was clipped by 4 bases and J by 0 bases, with 18 bases between them.

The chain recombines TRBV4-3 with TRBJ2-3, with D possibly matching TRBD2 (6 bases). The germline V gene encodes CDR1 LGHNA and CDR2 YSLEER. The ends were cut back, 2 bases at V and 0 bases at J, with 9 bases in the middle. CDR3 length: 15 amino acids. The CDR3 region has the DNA TGCGCCAGCAGCCAAAGAGCGGGTAGCACAGATACGCAGTATTTT. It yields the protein CASSQRAGSTDTQYF.

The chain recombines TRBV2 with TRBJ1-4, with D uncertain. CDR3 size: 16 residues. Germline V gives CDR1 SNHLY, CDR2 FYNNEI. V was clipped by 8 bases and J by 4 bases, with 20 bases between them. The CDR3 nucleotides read TGTGCCAGCTTGGACTTCGAGGGAGCTCTTAATGAAAAACTGTTTTTT. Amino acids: CASLDFEGALNEKLFF.

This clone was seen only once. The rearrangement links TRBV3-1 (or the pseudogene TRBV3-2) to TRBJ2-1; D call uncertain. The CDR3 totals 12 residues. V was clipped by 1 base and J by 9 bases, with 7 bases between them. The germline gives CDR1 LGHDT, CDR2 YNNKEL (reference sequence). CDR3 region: CASSQAASEQFF. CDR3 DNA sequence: TGTGCCAGCAGCCAAGCGGCAAGTGAGCAGTTCTTC.

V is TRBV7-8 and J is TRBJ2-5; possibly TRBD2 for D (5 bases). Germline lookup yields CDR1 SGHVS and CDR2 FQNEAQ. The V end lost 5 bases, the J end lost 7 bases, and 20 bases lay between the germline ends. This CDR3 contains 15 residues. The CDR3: CASSLPAGSAATQYF. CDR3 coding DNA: TGTGCCAGCAGCCTCCCGGCGGGCTCAGCGGCGACCCAGTACTTC.

CDR3 DNA sequence: TGTGCCAGCAGCTTAGACGGTGCCTGGGGGTACGAGCAGTACTTC. Its translation is CASSLDGAWGYEQYF. The chain combines TRBV7-2 with TRBJ2-7; D possibly uses TRBD1 or TRBD2 (5 bases each). This CDR3 region has 15 residues. CDR1 and CDR2 (germline): SGHTA, FQGNSA. The ends were cut back, 1 base at V and 4 bases at J, with 14 bases in the middle.

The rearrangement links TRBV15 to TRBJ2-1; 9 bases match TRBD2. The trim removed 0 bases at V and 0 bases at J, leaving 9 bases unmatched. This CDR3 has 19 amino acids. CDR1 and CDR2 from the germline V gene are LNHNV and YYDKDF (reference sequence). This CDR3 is CATSRDPASGTSSYNEQFF. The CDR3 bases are TGTGCCACCAGCAGAGATCCGGCTAGCGGGACCAGCTCCTACAATGAGCAGTTCTTC. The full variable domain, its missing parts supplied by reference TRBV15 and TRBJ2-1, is DAMVIQNPRYQVTQFGKPVTLSCSQTLNHNVMYWYQQKSSQAPKLLFHYYDKDFNNEADTPDNFQSRRPNTSFCFLDIRSPGLGDTAMYLCATSRDPASGTSSYNEQFFGPGTRLTVL.

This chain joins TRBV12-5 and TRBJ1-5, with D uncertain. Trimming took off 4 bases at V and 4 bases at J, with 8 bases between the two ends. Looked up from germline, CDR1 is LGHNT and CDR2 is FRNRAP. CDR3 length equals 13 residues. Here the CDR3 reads CASGSEMNQPQHF. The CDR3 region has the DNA TGTGCTAGTGGTTCTGAAATGAATCAGCCCCAGCATTTT.

In DNA, the CDR3 is TGTGCCAGCAGCCCCCGGCACAGGAACACCGGGGAGCTGTTTTTT. Translation gives CASSPRHRNTGELFF. V is TRBV7-2 and J is TRBJ2-2; D gene uncertain. This CDR3 has 15 residues. Trimming stripped 5 bases from V and 1 base from J, with 11 bases between. CDR1 and CDR2 (germline): SGHTA, FQGNSA.

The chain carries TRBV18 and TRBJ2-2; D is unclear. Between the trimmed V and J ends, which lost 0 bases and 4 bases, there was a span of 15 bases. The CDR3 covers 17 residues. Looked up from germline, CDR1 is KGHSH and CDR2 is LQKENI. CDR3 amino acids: CASSPPRPAGSTGELFF. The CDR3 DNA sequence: TGTGCCAGCTCACCACCGAGACCGGCAGGCTCCACCGGGGAGCTGTTTTTT.

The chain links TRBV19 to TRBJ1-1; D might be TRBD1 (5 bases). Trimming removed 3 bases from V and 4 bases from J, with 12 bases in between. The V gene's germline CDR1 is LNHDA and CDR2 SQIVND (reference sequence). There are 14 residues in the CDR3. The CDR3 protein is CASSIVGGGTEAFF. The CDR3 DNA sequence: TGTGCCAGTAGTATCGTGGGGGGTGGCACTGAAGCTTTCTTT.

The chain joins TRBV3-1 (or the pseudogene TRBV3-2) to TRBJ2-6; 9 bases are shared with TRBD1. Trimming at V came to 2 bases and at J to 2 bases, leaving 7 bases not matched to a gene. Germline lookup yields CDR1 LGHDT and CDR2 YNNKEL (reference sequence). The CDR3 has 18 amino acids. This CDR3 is CASSQPGQGLAGANVLTF. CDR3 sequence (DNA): TGTGCCAGCAGCCAACCGGGACAGGGACTGGCTGGGGCCAACGTCCTGACTTTC.

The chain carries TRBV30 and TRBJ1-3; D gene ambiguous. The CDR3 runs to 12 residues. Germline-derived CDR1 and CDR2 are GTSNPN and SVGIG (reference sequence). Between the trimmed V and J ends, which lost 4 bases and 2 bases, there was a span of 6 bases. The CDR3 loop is CAWTLTGNTIYF. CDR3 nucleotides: TGTGCCTGGACCCTTACTGGAAACACCATATATTTT.

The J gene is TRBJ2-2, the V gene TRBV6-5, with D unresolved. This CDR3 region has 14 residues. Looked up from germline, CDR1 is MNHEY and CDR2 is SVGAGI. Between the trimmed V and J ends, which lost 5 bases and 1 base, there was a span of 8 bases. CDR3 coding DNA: TGTGCCAGCAGTCTCAATAAGAACACCGGGGAGCTGTTTTTT. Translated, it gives CASSLNKNTGELFF.

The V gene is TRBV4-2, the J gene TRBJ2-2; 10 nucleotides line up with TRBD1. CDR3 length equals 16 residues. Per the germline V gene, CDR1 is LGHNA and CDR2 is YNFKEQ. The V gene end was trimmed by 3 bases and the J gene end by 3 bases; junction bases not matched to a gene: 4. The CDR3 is CASSHRQGADTGELFF. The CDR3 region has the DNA TGTGCCAGCAGCCACCGACAGGGGGCTGACACCGGGGAGCTGTTTTTT.

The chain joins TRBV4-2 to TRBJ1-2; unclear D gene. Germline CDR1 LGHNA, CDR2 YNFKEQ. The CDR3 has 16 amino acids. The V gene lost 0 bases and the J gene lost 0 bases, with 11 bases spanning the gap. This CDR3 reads CASSQDFGSSNYGYTF. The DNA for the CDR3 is TGTGCCAGCAGCCAAGATTTCGGCAGTTCTAACTATGGCTACACCTTC.

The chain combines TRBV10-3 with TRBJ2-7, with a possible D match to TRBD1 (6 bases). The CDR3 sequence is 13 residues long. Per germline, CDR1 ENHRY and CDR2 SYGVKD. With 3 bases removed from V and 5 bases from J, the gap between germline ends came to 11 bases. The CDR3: CAISDSGDHEQYF. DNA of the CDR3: TGTGCCATCAGTGACTCAGGGGATCACGAGCAGTACTTC.

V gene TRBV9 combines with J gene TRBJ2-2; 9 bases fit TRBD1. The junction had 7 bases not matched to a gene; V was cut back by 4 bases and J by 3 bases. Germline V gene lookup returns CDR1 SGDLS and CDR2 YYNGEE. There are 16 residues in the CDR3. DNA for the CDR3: TGTGCCAGCAGCCCCCATGGGACAGGGCACACCGGGGAGCTGTTTTTT. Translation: CASSPHGTGHTGELFF.

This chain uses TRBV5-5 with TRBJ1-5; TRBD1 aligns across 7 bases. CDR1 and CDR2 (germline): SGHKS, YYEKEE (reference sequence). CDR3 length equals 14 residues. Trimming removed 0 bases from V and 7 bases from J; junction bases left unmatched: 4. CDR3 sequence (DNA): TGTGCCAGCAGCTTGGAGAGGGGGCAACAGCCCCAGCATTTT. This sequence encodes CASSLERGQQPQHF.